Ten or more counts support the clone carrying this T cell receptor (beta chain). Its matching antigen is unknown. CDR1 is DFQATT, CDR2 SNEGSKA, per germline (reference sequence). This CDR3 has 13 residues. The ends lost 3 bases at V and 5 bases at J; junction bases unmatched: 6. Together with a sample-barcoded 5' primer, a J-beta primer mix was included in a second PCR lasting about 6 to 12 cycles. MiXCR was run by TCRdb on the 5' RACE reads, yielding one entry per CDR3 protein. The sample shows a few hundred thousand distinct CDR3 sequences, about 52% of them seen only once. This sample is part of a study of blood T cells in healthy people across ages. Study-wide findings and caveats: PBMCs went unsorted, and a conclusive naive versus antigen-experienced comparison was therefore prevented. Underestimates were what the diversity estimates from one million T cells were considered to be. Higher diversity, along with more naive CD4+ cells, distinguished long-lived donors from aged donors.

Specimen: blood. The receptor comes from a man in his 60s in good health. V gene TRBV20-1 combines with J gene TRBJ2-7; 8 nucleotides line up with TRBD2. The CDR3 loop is CSARYGRGNEQYF. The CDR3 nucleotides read TGCAGTGCTAGGTACGGGAGGGGGAACGAGCAGTACTTC.